This T cell receptor (beta chain) came from a study of blood T cell repertoires in COVID-19. CDR3 size: 16 residues. The V gene lost 5 bases and the J gene lost 4 bases, with 15 bases spanning the gap. CDR1 and CDR2 (germline): SGHVS, FNYEAQ. Sequencing was performed with immunoSEQ multiplex PCR; in TCRdb, only in-frame clones are kept and a portion is missing. Among 250,000 to 300,000 clones listed, around 90% were seen once. The source material was PBMCs or T cells enriched from blood (not recorded which). The TCR comes from a woman between 35 and 50 years old who had recovered from COVID-19. The rearrangement links TRBV7-6 to TRBJ1-6; possibly TRBD1 for D (6 bases). The CDR3 protein is CASSLQQGGYNSPLHF. The CDR3 DNA is TGTGCCAGCAGCCTACAACAGGGAGGGTATAATTCACCCCTCCACTTT. Drawing the rest from reference TRBV7-6 and TRBJ1-6, the complete variable domain is GAGVSQSPRYKVTKRGQDVALRCDPISGHVSLYWYRQALGQGPEFLTYFNYEAQQDKSGLPNDRFSAERPEGSISTLTIQRTEQRDSAMYRCASSLQQGGYNSPLHFGNGTRLTVT.